These 32 T cell receptor beta chains were all obtained from the same sample, sequenced in a study of blood T cells in healthy people across ages. Primed by a sample-barcoded 5' primer and a J-beta primer mix, a second PCR proceeded for roughly 6 to 12 cycles. TCRdb ran MiXCR on the 5' RACE reads and lists one entry per CDR3 protein. The table records approximately 960,000 distinct CDR3 sequences, about 28% of them present only once. A further study also used this sample, focusing on T cells of mothers and their children.

Sequencing was performed on blood. Receptors originate from a woman in her forties in good health.

This clonotype has more than one count but fewer than ten. This chain joins TRBV7-3 and TRBJ1-2, with a weak D call TRBD1 (6 bases). CDR3 size: 14 residues. Per germline, CDR1 SGHTA and CDR2 FQGTGA. Trimming removed 4 bases from V and 7 bases from J, with 16 bases in between. The CDR3 coding sequence is TGTGCCAGCAGCTCGCCGGACAGAGTCCTTGGCTACACCTTC. The encoded protein is CASSSPDRVLGYTF.

This clonotype was seen repeatedly, ten times or more. The rearrangement uses TRBV12-1 and TRBJ2-5; the table gives TRBD2 as D, unverified against the DNA. TRBV12-1 is assigned pseudogene status. The CDR3 sequence is 16 residues long. The CDR3 nucleotides read TGTGCCAGCAGCTATCGACTAGCGGGGGACCAAGAGACCCAGTACTTC. Protein sequence: CASSYRLAGDQETQYF.

This clonotype was observed a few times. The chain couples TRBV7-2 to TRBJ1-2; D is unclear. V lost 4 bases and J lost 4, with 4 bases in between. This CDR3 is built from 11 residues. The germline V gene has CDR1 SGHTA and CDR2 FQGNSA. The CDR3 here is CASSYRYGYTF. The CDR3 DNA reads TGTGCCAGCAGCTACCGCTATGGCTACACCTTC.

This chain connects TRBV20-1 to TRBJ2-5, with 7 bases aligning to TRBD2. In germline, CDR1 is DFQATT, CDR2 SNEGSKA (reference sequence). The junction had 7 bases not matched to a gene; V was cut back by 6 bases and J by 0 bases. The CDR3 covers 14 residues. The CDR3 here is CSAPRLADQETQYF. DNA for the CDR3: TGCAGTGCGCCACGCCTAGCGGACCAAGAGACCCAGTACTTC.

In this sample, this clonotype turned up a few times. The rearrangement links TRBV28 to TRBJ2-7; D gene uncertain. CDR1 and CDR2 from the germline V gene are MDHEN and SYDVKM. The V gene lost 7 bases and the J gene lost 4 bases, with 14 bases spanning the gap. The CDR3 contains 13 residues. The CDR3 DNA reads as TGTGCCAGCAAGAGGACCACTTGGTACGAGCAGTACTTC. Translated: CASKRTTWYEQYF.

This clonotype was found a few times. The rearrangement joins TRBV6-5 to TRBJ2-1; a weak D match, TRBD2 (5 bases). Trimming stripped 8 bases from V and 4 bases from J, with 21 bases between. This CDR3 spans 16 amino acids. Germline-derived CDR1 and CDR2 are MNHEY and SVGAGI. The CDR3 DNA follows: TGTGCCAGCTGTTCTCCCACGAGCGGATTATACAATGAGCAGTTCTTC. It specifies CASCSPTSGLYNEQFF.

There are many counts of this clonotype. CDR3 residues: CSARDPGTPSNEQFF. The CDR3 nucleotides are TGCAGTGCTAGAGATCCGGGAACTCCTTCCAATGAGCAGTTCTTC. This chain uses TRBV20-1 with TRBJ2-1, with D perhaps matching TRBD2 (5 bases). Trimming took 0 bases from V and 6 from J, leaving 15 bases between them. This CDR3 region has 15 residues. Germline CDR1 is DFQATT and CDR2 is SNEGSKA (reference sequence).

This clonotype was seen just once. The V call is TRBV20-1, the J call TRBJ2-7, with D possibly TRBD2 on 5 matching bases. CDR3 length equals 13 residues. Per the germline V gene, CDR1 is DFQATT and CDR2 is SNEGSKA (reference sequence). The V end was cut by 6 bases, the J end by 2 bases, with 14 bases between. The CDR3 DNA reads TGCAGTGCAACCGAGCGGAGACCCTACGAGCAGTACTTC. Its translation is CSATERRPYEQYF.

V and J are TRBV6-1 and TRBJ2-1; 13 bases match TRBD2. The germline CDR1 and CDR2 sequences are MNHNS and SASEGT. There are 17 residues in the CDR3. The V gene end was trimmed by 6 bases and the J gene end by 6 bases; junction bases not matched to a gene: 11. CDR3 sequence: CASRTSGGGYSGNEQFF. For the CDR3, the DNA is TGTGCCAGCAGAACTAGCGGGGGGGGGTATTCGGGCAATGAGCAGTTCTTC.

The chain carries TRBV4-1 and TRBJ2-3, with 12 positions matching TRBD2. This CDR3 is 18 amino acids long. The V and J ends lost 1 base and 5 bases, in that order; junction bases with no gene match: 10. Germline lookup yields CDR1 MGHRA and CDR2 YSYEKL. The CDR3 DNA reads TGCGCCAGCAGCCAAGTCTCCCAACTAGCGGGAGGAGGAGATACGCAGTATTTT. It specifies CASSQVSQLAGGGDTQYF.

This clonotype has only a few counts. The V call is TRBV5-1, the J call TRBJ1-6, with D hard to call. Germline V gives CDR1 SGHRS, CDR2 YFSETQ. The CDR3 extends over 15 amino acids. The V gene lost 6 bases and the J gene lost 9 bases, with 19 bases spanning the gap. CDR3 sequence (DNA): TGCGCCAGCACCCAAACTGAATACAGTGGTTCACCCCTCCACTTT. It codes for CASTQTEYSGSPLHF.

Concerning this clonotype: A junction boundary mismatches the germline segment, possibly from a read error. This chain connects TRBV24-1 to TRBJ2-3; 11 bases map to TRBD2. Per the germline V gene, CDR1 is KGHDR and CDR2 is SFDVKD. The CDR3 covers 17 residues. The CDR3 reads CAASERPGLAVLGTQYF. CDR3 coding DNA: TGTGCCGCCAGTGAACGGCCGGGACTAGCGGTTTTGGGTACGCAGTATTTT.

The J gene is TRBJ2-3, the V gene TRBV28, with D hard to call. In germline, CDR1 is MDHEN, CDR2 SYDVKM. Deletions cut 2 bases from V and 6 bases from J, with 6 bases between. The CDR3 is 12 residues long. The CDR3 spells CASSLIRDTQYF. The CDR3 DNA reads TGTGCCAGCAGTTTAATACGGGATACGCAGTATTTT.

This clonotype was recorded many times. The V and J genes are TRBV4-1 and TRBJ2-7; possibly TRBD2 for D (5 bases). This CDR3 is 13 amino acids long. Trimming shortened V by 10 bases and J by 2 bases, and 15 bases separated the two germline ends. Germline V CDR1 and CDR2: MGHRA, YSYEKL. In nucleotides, the CDR3 is TGCGCCACTGCGCGCGGACTTACCTACGAGCAGTACTTC. Translation: CATARGLTYEQYF.

There are a few counts of this clonotype. The rearrangement links TRBV7-3 to TRBJ1-4; D uncertain. Germline V gene sequence: CDR1 SGHTA, CDR2 FQGTGA. The germline V and J ends were trimmed by 3 bases and 2 bases, with 10 bases remaining between them. The CDR3 has 15 residues. The CDR3 DNA sequence: TGTGCCAGCAGCTTCCCTAGGGTCACTAATGAAAAACTGTTTTTT. It specifies CASSFPRVTNEKLFF. Supplemented by reference TRBV7-3 and TRBJ1-4, the full variable domain reads GAGVSQTPSNKVTEKGKYVELRCDPISGHTALYWYRQSLGQGPEFLIYFQGTGAADDSGLPNDRFFAVRPEGSVSTLKIQRTERGDSAVYLCASSFPRVTNEKLFFGSGTQLSVL.

This clonotype has a count of ten or more. The chain carries TRBV12-3 or TRBV12-4 and TRBJ1-3, with a tentative D call TRBD1 (5 bases). Trimming removed 5 bases from V and 4 bases from J, with 15 bases in between. The CDR3 is made up of 15 amino acids. CDR3 region: CASSKGRVIGNTIYF. For the CDR3, the DNA is TGTGCCAGCAGTAAGGGACGGGTGATAGGAAACACCATATATTTT.

The table lists this clonotype with a few counts. The V and J genes are TRBV6-1 and TRBJ1-6; unclear D gene. Looked up from germline, CDR1 is MNHNS and CDR2 is SASEGT. CDR3 length: 12 amino acids. V dropped 7 bases and J dropped 8 bases, with 9 bases sitting between them. In DNA form, the CDR3 reads TGTGCCAGCACCCGGAGGGATTCACCCCTCCACTTT. It yields the protein CASTRRDSPLHF.

This clonotype has ten or more counts. V and J are TRBV29-1 and TRBJ1-1, with 10 bases fitting TRBD1. The trim removed 7 bases at V and 3 bases at J, leaving 5 bases unmatched. This CDR3 is 13 amino acids long. Germline assignment: CDR1 SQVTM and CDR2 ANQGSEA. The CDR3 reads CSAGQGVDTEAFF. CDR3 DNA: TGCAGCGCTGGACAGGGGGTCGACACTGAAGCTTTCTTT. Based on the CDR3 plus reference TRBV29-1 and TRBJ1-1, the full variable domain is SAVISQKPSRDICQRGTSLTIQCQVDSQVTMMFWYRQQPGQSLTLIATANQGSEATYESGFVIDKFPISRPNLTFSTLTVSNMSPEDSSIYLCSAGQGVDTEAFFGQGTRLTVV.

As concerns this clonotype: This sequence may be a read error, since a much larger clone differs from it by one base. DNA for the CDR3: TGCGCCAGCAGCTGGGTAGGTTTGTCCTACGAGCAGTACTTC. This encodes CASSWVGLSYEQYF. The rearrangement uses TRBV5-1 and TRBJ2-7, with D unclear. CDR1 and CDR2 from the germline V gene are SGHRS and YFSETQ. Trimming took off 3 bases at V and 1 base at J, with 11 bases between the two ends. CDR3 size: 14 residues.

The chain links TRBV20-1 to TRBJ2-7; D ambiguous. Trimming removed 7 bases at V and 6 bases at J, with 13 bases between. CDR1 is DFQATT, CDR2 SNEGSKA, per germline (reference sequence). The CDR3 is 11 residues long. Here the CDR3 DNA reads TGCAGTGTCGGCAGTCCCTGCGAGCAGTACTTC. Its protein product is CSVGSPCEQYF.

This clonotype was seen at least ten times. The rearrangement uses TRBV12-3 or TRBV12-4 and TRBJ1-2; 7 bases map to TRBD1. The CDR3 length is 13 residues. J gave up 4 bases and V 5 bases, and 4 bases lay outside the gene matches. The CDR3 is CASSIQGSYGYTF. Written as DNA, the CDR3 is TGTGCCAGCAGTATACAGGGGAGCTATGGCTACACCTTC.

As DNA, the CDR3 is TGTGCCAGCAGTGGGACAGGGAAGGGGGATAACTATGGCTACACCTTC. Translating gives CASSGTGKGDNYGYTF. The chain joins TRBV28 to TRBJ1-2, with 9 bases identical to TRBD1. The CDR3 has 16 amino acids. Germline assignment: CDR1 MDHEN and CDR2 SYDVKM. V gave up 5 bases and J gave up 1 base; unmatched junction bases: 8.

Points on this clonotype: At one end, the junction sequence differs from germline, possibly due to a read error. The V and J genes are TRBV6-5 and TRBJ1-5; 7 bases agree with TRBD1. This CDR3 is built from 15 residues. CDR1 and CDR2 (germline): MNHEY, SVGAGI. In DNA form, the CDR3 reads TGTGCCAGCAGTGTCGACAGGGCGAACAATCAGCTCCAGCATTTT. This sequence encodes CASSVDRANNQLQHF.

The V gene is TRBV7-2, the J gene TRBJ2-1, with 8 nucleotides matching TRBD2. This CDR3 comprises 18 residues. Trimming removed 1 base from V and 5 bases from J; junction bases left unmatched: 13. Looked up from germline, CDR1 is SGHTA and CDR2 is FQGNSA. This CDR3 is CASSLVPMSGGVHNEQFF. CDR3 bases: TGTGCCAGCAGCTTAGTGCCAATGAGCGGGGGCGTTCACAATGAGCAGTTCTTC.

The sample holds many counts of this clonotype. V is TRBV12-3 or TRBV12-4 and J is TRBJ2-5; 10 bases align to TRBD1. J was trimmed by 1 base and V by 6 bases; bases with no gene match: 5. CDR3 length: 15 amino acids. This CDR3 is CASSKRTGGQETQYF. Written as DNA, the CDR3 is TGTGCCAGCAGCAAGAGGACAGGGGGCCAAGAGACCCAGTACTTC.

The rearrangement links TRBV6-2 or TRBV6-3 to TRBJ2-3; tentatively, D is TRBD2 (6 bases). The V gene's germline CDR1 is MNHEY and CDR2 SVGEGT. This CDR3 is built from 16 residues. Trimming pared 2 bases from V and 8 bases from J, leaving 20 bases between. The CDR3 region has the DNA TGTGCCAGCAGTTACGGGACTGAGAGGCCTAACGGTACGCAGTATTTT. Translating gives CASSYGTERPNGTQYF.

The table lists this clonotype with many counts. This chain connects TRBV10-3 to TRBJ2-7, with unresolved D. CDR3 length equals 12 residues. V was shortened by 3 bases and J by 2 bases, with 5 bases between the two germline ends. Germline V lookup: CDR1 ENHRY, CDR2 SYGVKD. CDR3 coding DNA: TGTGCCATCAGTGAAAAAGCCTACGAGCAGTACTTC. Amino acids: CAISEKAYEQYF.

The CDR3 is CASSRTRNEQFF. CDR3 DNA: TGTGCCAGCAGTCGGACCAGGAATGAGCAGTTCTTC. The chain carries TRBV27 and TRBJ2-1; no reliable D call. CDR1 is MNHEY, CDR2 SMNVEV, per germline (reference sequence). The CDR3 totals 12 residues. Trimming removed 5 bases from V and 7 bases from J, with 9 bases in between.

The gene calls are TRBV28 and TRBJ1-3, with D uncertain. V dropped 5 bases and J dropped 4 bases, with 18 bases sitting between them. Germline V lookup: CDR1 MDHEN, CDR2 SYDVKM. This CDR3 contains 16 residues. The CDR3 reads CASSPRPATQGNTIYF. In nucleotides, the CDR3 is TGTGCCAGCAGTCCACGGCCCGCCACACAAGGAAACACCATATATTTT. Supplemented by reference TRBV28 and TRBJ1-3, the full variable domain reads DVKVTQSSRYLVKRTGEKVFLECVQDMDHENMFWYRQDPGLGLRLIYFSYDVKMKEKGDIPEGYSVSREKKERFSLILESASTNQTSMYLCASSPRPATQGNTIYFGEGSWLTVV.

V usage is TRBV5-1 and J usage is TRBJ2-5; D perhaps matches TRBD1 (6 bases). CDR3 length equals 15 residues. Trimming took 5 bases from V and 4 from J, leaving 18 bases between them. The V gene's germline CDR1 is SGHRS and CDR2 YFSETQ. CDR3 DNA sequence: TGCGCCAGCAGACCGACAGGAGCTACCCGAGAGACCCAGTACTTC. Translated, it gives CASRPTGATRETQYF.

This clonotype was seen a few times. The genes are TRBV6-4 and TRBJ2-3, with D possibly TRBD2 on 5 matching bases. The CDR3 length is 12 residues. V was pared by 11 bases and J by 2 bases, with 11 bases between. Germline CDR1 MRHNA, CDR2 SNTAGT. CDR3 sequence reads: CAAGPPTDTQYF. In nucleotides, the CDR3 is TGTGCCGCGGGCCCCCCCACAGATACGCAGTATTTT.

The table lists this clonotype with a count of one. The chain is built from TRBV7-6 and TRBJ2-5; 9 positions match TRBD2. Germline CDR1 is SGHVS and CDR2 is FNYEAQ. The CDR3 has 17 amino acids. With V trimmed by 0 bases and J by 2 bases, 7 bases remained unmatched. CDR3 protein: CASSLASSGGGQETQYF. The DNA of the CDR3 is TGTGCCAGCAGCTTAGCCAGTAGCGGGGGAGGACAAGAGACCCAGTACTTC.